The 22 T cell receptor beta chains reported below all come from one sample, sequenced in a study of T cells in Graves' hyperthyroidism and ophthalmopathy. RNA transcripts yielded amplified TCR beta CDR3 regions. Primed by the HTBI set, a first-round RT-PCR was run on the TCR CDR3. TCRdb reprocessed the multiplex PCR reads via MiXCR and lists one record per CDR3 protein. This sample has about 560,000 distinct CDR3 sequences; over 15% occur once, and the top ten carry 15% to 20%. The sample was blood. These receptors originate from a woman aged 18-29 years with Graves' hyperthyroidism.

The chain employs TRBV4-3 and TRBJ2-2, with a weak D call TRBD2 (6 bases). CDR3 size: 18 residues. Germline lookup yields CDR1 LGHNA and CDR2 YSLEER. Trimming left V 0 bases short and J 0 bases short, with 14 bases between. This CDR3 is CASSQEAGGIANTGELFF. CDR3 DNA: TGCGCCAGCAGCCAAGAGGCCGGGGGAATCGCGAACACCGGGGAGCTGTTTTTT.

V usage is TRBV6-1 and J usage is TRBJ2-3; TRBD2 aligns across 15 bases. Germline V CDR1 and CDR2: MNHNS, SASEGT. This CDR3 comprises 17 residues. The V gene end was trimmed by 6 bases and the J gene end by 2 bases; junction bases not matched to a gene: 6. The CDR3 region is CASSNGLAGGATDTQYF. In nucleotides, the CDR3 is TGTGCCAGCAGCAATGGACTAGCGGGGGGGGCCACAGATACGCAGTATTTT.

In its sample, this clonotype was seen a few times. This chain joins TRBV27 and TRBJ1-5; no firm D call. Trimming shortened V by 4 bases and J by 2 bases, and 6 bases separated the two germline ends. The CDR3 length is 13 residues. In germline, CDR1 is MNHEY, CDR2 SMNVEV (reference sequence). CDR3 residues: CASSYQGNQPQHF. CDR3 DNA sequence: TGTGCCAGCAGTTACCAGGGCAATCAGCCCCAGCATTTT.

The CDR3 protein is CASSLRGGGGYGYTF. DNA for the CDR3: TGCGCCAGCAGCCTACGAGGAGGGGGGGGCTATGGCTACACCTTC. This chain joins TRBV4-3 and TRBJ1-2, with a possible D match to TRBD1 (6 bases). V was trimmed by 4 bases and J by 4 bases, leaving 16 bases between them. From germline, CDR1 is LGHNA and CDR2 YSLEER. The CDR3 runs 15 residues.

This clonotype was detected ten times or more. The V and J genes are TRBV12-3 or TRBV12-4 and TRBJ2-5, with 12 bases that match TRBD2. The CDR3 has 15 amino acids. V shed 6 bases and J 5 bases; nucleotides not matched to a gene: 7. CDR3 coding DNA: TGTGCCAGCAGGCCTCTAGCGGGGGGGCCTGAGACCCAGTACTTC. Translating it yields CASRPLAGGPETQYF.

The chain joins TRBV6-5 to TRBJ1-2, with D uncertain. The CDR3 covers 13 residues. Germline V gene sequence: CDR1 MNHEY, CDR2 SVGAGI. Trimming cost V 5 bases and J 1 base, with 8 bases left between them. DNA of the CDR3: TGTGCCAGCAGTATGACCGATAACTATGGCTACACCTTC. Its translation is CASSMTDNYGYTF.

This clonotype was counted ten times or more. V is TRBV28 and J is TRBJ2-3, with TRBD2 matching over 7 bases. CDR1 is MDHEN, CDR2 SYDVKM, per germline. With 1 base clipped from V and 2 bases from J, the junction kept 6 bases outside the gene matches. CDR3 length equals 16 residues. Here the CDR3 reads CASSLFGGLDTDTQYF. The CDR3 DNA reads TGTGCCAGCAGTTTATTTGGCGGACTAGACACAGATACGCAGTATTTT.

Turning to this clonotype: At one of its ends the junction is not consistent with the germline gene, which may arise from a read error. V usage is TRBV20-1 and J usage is TRBJ1-1; possible D gene TRBD1, 6 bases. This CDR3 has 16 amino acids. Germline lookup yields CDR1 DFQATT and CDR2 SNEGSKA (reference sequence). The CDR3 DNA follows: TGCAGTGCTAGAGATCACTCAGGGGTTGGGTTCACTGAAACTTTCTTT. It yields the protein CSARDHSGVGFTETFF.

The rearrangement uses TRBV10-3 and TRBJ2-2; TRBD1 matches 8 bases. The CDR3 totals 15 residues. Germline CDR1 ENHRY, CDR2 SYGVKD. Trimming took 8 bases from V and 4 from J; bases not matched to a gene: 9. As DNA, the CDR3 is TGTGCCATCTGGGGCAGGGGGCTTGGCACCGGGGAGCTGTTTTTT. Protein sequence: CAIWGRGLGTGELFF.

This clonotype has at least ten counts. The V and J genes are TRBV2 and TRBJ2-1, with 14 bases aligning to TRBD2. This CDR3 is 15 amino acids long. CDR1 is SNHLY and CDR2 is FYNNEI in the germline V gene. V shed 6 bases, J shed 6 bases, and the junction held 4 bases outside the gene matches. CDR3 sequence reads: CASSVTSGGVNEQFF. CDR3 nucleotide sequence: TGTGCCAGCAGCGTGACTAGCGGGGGGGTCAATGAGCAGTTCTTC.

This clonotype was detected ten times or more. The chain is built from TRBV30 and TRBJ2-3, with 7 bases matching TRBD2. The V gene end was trimmed by 0 bases and the J gene end by 5 bases; junction bases not matched to a gene: 5. Per germline, CDR1 GTSNPN and CDR2 SVGIG (reference sequence). The CDR3 spans 14 residues. Here the CDR3 DNA reads TGTGCCTGGAGTGTAGCGGGAATGGTAGATACGCAGTATTTT. Translated, it gives CAWSVAGMVDTQYF.

The table lists this clonotype with a few counts. The chain employs TRBV28 and TRBJ1-2, with D uncertain. CDR1 is MDHEN and CDR2 is SYDVKM in the germline V gene. The CDR3 contains 12 residues. Trimming removed 3 bases from V and 6 bases from J, with 8 bases in between. This CDR3 is CASSFGRDGYTF. DNA of the CDR3: TGTGCCAGCAGTTTTGGGAGAGATGGCTACACCTTC.

This clonotype turned up a few times. The chain joins TRBV19 to TRBJ1-1; 8 bases are a match to TRBD1. This CDR3 is 18 amino acids long. The V segment lost 5 bases and the J segment 0 bases; nucleotides outside the gene matches: 14. Germline V lookup: CDR1 LNHDA, CDR2 SQIVND (reference sequence). CDR3 sequence (DNA): TGTGCCAGTAGTCAAAGGGGGCAGGGGGCTTCCGTGAACACTGAAGCTTTCTTT. Encoded protein: CASSQRGQGASVNTEAFF.

This clonotype came up a few times. The genes are TRBV30 and TRBJ2-1; TRBD1 matches 11 bases. This CDR3 is 15 amino acids long. V trimming: 0 bases; J trimming: 13 bases; junction bases outside the gene matches: 11. Looked up from germline, CDR1 is GTSNPN and CDR2 is SVGIG (reference sequence). The CDR3 nucleotides are TGTGCCTGGAGTGTACGGGGACAGGGGGTATACACACAGTTCTTC. It encodes CAWSVRGQGVYTQFF.

This clonotype was found many times. The chain is built from TRBV11-3 and TRBJ1-1, with a weak D call TRBD1 (6 bases). Trimming stripped 0 bases from V and 1 base from J, with 9 bases between. Germline V gene lookup returns CDR1 SGHNT and CDR2 YENEEA. This CDR3 is 15 amino acids long. CDR3 amino acids: CASSLERGANTEAFF. The CDR3 nucleotides read TGTGCCAGCAGCTTAGAGCGGGGGGCGAACACTGAAGCTTTCTTT.

There are a few counts of this clonotype. This may be a read error, as it is one base from a much larger clone. CDR3: CASSPTVTPGRRYF. The CDR3, as DNA: TGTGCCAGCAGTCCCACCGTTACGCCGGGGAGGCGGTATTTT. This chain joins TRBV28 and TRBJ2-3; tentatively, D is TRBD2 (6 bases). Per germline, CDR1 MDHEN and CDR2 SYDVKM. Trimming removed 5 bases at V and 14 bases at J, with 23 bases between. This CDR3 has 14 residues.

Many counts were recorded for this clonotype. The chain combines TRBV5-1 with TRBJ2-1; 13 positions match TRBD2. This CDR3 has 17 residues. Germline values: CDR1 SGHRS, CDR2 YFSETQ. V was clipped by 5 bases and J by 6 bases; unmatched bases: 11. The CDR3 DNA follows: TGCGCCAGCAGTACCGGGACTAGCGGGATCCTGGGCAATGAGCAGTTCTTC. Encoded protein: CASSTGTSGILGNEQFF.

For this clonotype: The germline gene is not matched at one end of the junction; a read error may be the cause. The rearrangement links TRBV5-1 to TRBJ2-1; weak D call: TRBD2 (6 bases). CDR3 length: 14 residues. Germline V gene lookup returns CDR1 SGHRS and CDR2 YFSETQ. The CDR3 here is CAGSLGGTNNEQFF. The CDR3 DNA sequence: TGCGCCGGCAGCCTTGGCGGGACCAACAATGAGCAGTTCTTC. Full variable domain (remainder filled in from reference TRBV5-1 and TRBJ2-1): KAGVTQTPRYLIKTRGQQVTLSCSPISGHRSVSWYQQTPGQGLQFLFEYFSETQRNKGNFPGRFSGRQFSNSRSEMNVSTLELGDSALYLCAGSLGGTNNEQFFGPGTRLTVL.

This clonotype was counted ten times or more. The chain couples TRBV7-8 to TRBJ2-1; 7 nucleotides line up with TRBD1. Germline V gene sequence: CDR1 SGHVS, CDR2 FQNEAQ. There are 15 residues in the CDR3. After removal of 5 bases from V and 3 bases from J, the junction contained 7 bases not matched to a gene. The CDR3 DNA sequence: TGTGCCAGCAGCCCTCCGGGACAGATCTACAATGAGCAGTTCTTC. Protein: CASSPPGQIYNEQFF.

This clonotype has a count of ten or more. The chain couples TRBV6-1 to TRBJ2-1, with 10 positions matching TRBD2. The ends lost 6 bases at V and 5 bases at J; junction bases unmatched: 13. This CDR3 has 17 residues. Germline CDR1 reads MNHNS; CDR2 reads SASEGT. CDR3 sequence: CASSKEGLAEINNEQFF. CDR3 in DNA: TGTGCCAGCAGCAAAGAAGGACTAGCGGAAATCAACAATGAGCAGTTCTTC.

In this sample, this clonotype turned up many times. This chain connects TRBV13 to TRBJ2-7; D is possibly TRBD1 or TRBD2 (5 bases each). Trimming removed 4 bases at V and 1 base at J, with 11 bases between. Germline V gives CDR1 PRHDT, CDR2 FYEKMQ (reference sequence). CDR3 length equals 14 residues. The CDR3 DNA sequence: TGTGCCAGCAGCTACGGGACCCTGTCCTACGAGCAGTACTTC. Translation: CASSYGTLSYEQYF.

This clonotype was counted many times. The V gene is TRBV20-1, the J gene TRBJ2-7, with 7 bases identical to TRBD2. CDR1 and CDR2 (germline): DFQATT, SNEGSKA (reference sequence). The CDR3 has 15 amino acids. Trimming at V came to 1 base and at J to 1 base, leaving 7 bases not matched to a gene. The CDR3 DNA is TGCAGTGCTAGAGGCCCCCGGGGGGATTCCTACGAGCAGTACTTC. Protein sequence: CSARGPRGDSYEQYF.